The 18 T cell receptor beta chains below were found in one sample sequenced in a study of vaccination effects on CD4 cells after COVID-19. Sequencing followed a ViraFEST assay step that expanded antigen-specific CD4+ T cells with viral peptide pools. Scientists isolated CD4+ T cells after a roughly ten-day culture period ended. SARS-CoV-2 infected the person between March and December 2020, as confirmed by PCR. Their cognate antigens are unknown. Some clones are missing from TCRdb's copy, which holds only in-frame ones; the method was immunoSEQ multiplex PCR. Found here are tens of thousands of clones, about 69% of them singletons; the top ten hold 25% to 30%. The sample in question was CD4+ T cells from PBMCs cultured with a peptide pool, obtained before COVID-19 vaccination. The source of these receptors is a human donor who had a prior SARS-CoV-2 infection.

J is TRBJ1-2 and V is TRBV30; the match to TRBD1 covers 7 bases. Germline V gene lookup returns CDR1 GTSNPN and CDR2 SVGIG (reference sequence). Losses at the gene ends were 7 bases for V and 1 base for J; bases not matched to a gene: 12. The CDR3 spans 15 residues. CDR3 in DNA: TGTGCCTTACGTTCCGGGACAGACTTTAACTATGGCTACACCTTC. Translation gives CALRSGTDFNYGYTF. Full variable domain (rest looked up from reference TRBV30 and TRBJ1-2): SQTIHQWPATLVQPVGSPLSLECTVEGTSNPNLYWYRQAAGRGLQLLFYSVGIGQISSEVPQNLSASRPQDRQFILSSKKLLLSDSGFYLCALRSGTDFNYGYTFGSGTRLTVV.

This clone has more than one count but fewer than ten. The rearrangement links TRBV7-9 to TRBJ2-1; TRBD2 aligns across 7 bases. CDR3 length: 16 residues. The V and J ends lost 3 bases and 3 bases, in that order; junction bases with no gene match: 8. CDR1 SEHNR and CDR2 FQNEAQ come from the germline V gene (reference sequence). CDR3 amino acids: CASSFGGGSDYNEQFF. For the CDR3, the DNA is TGTGCCAGCAGCTTCGGTGGCGGGAGCGACTACAATGAGCAGTTCTTC.

J is TRBJ2-2 and V is TRBV5-4; 8 bases align to TRBD2. CDR1 is SGHNT, CDR2 YYREEE, per germline (reference sequence). The CDR3 is 18 amino acids. V lost 0 bases, J lost 5 bases, and 12 bases stayed unmatched. This chain's CDR3 is CASSLGGIAGGLTGELFF. The CDR3, as DNA: TGTGCCAGCAGCTTGGGGGGGATCGCGGGGGGCTTGACCGGGGAGCTGTTTTTT.

The chain links TRBV7-9 to TRBJ1-1, with D perhaps TRBD1 (5 bases). This CDR3 contains 14 residues. The germline V gene encodes CDR1 SEHNR and CDR2 FQNEAQ (reference sequence). Trimming removed 1 base from V and 0 bases from J, with 6 bases in between. CDR3 bases: TGTGCCAGCAGCTTAGTGGACATGAACACTGAAGCTTTCTTT. Its translation: CASSLVDMNTEAFF.

The chain combines TRBV7-9 with TRBJ1-4, with TRBD1 identical over 10 bases. From germline, CDR1 is SEHNR and CDR2 FQNEAQ (reference sequence). The CDR3 has 16 residues. The V and J ends lost 1 base and 4 bases, in that order; junction bases with no gene match: 3. The CDR3 bases are TGTGCCAGCAGCTTAGGGGACAGGGGAGATAATGAAAAACTGTTTTTT. Translation gives CASSLGDRGDNEKLFF. The full variable domain, rest sourced from reference TRBV7-9 and TRBJ1-4, is DTGVSQNPRHKITKRGQNVTFRCDPISEHNRLYWYRQTLGQGPEFLTYFQNEAQLEKSRLLSDRFSAERPKGSFSTLEIQRTEQGDSAMYLCASSLGDRGDNEKLFFGSGTQLSVL.

The chain couples TRBV18 to TRBJ2-1; D is possibly TRBD1 or TRBD2 (5 bases each). V was cut by 4 bases and J by 2 bases, with 12 bases left in between. This CDR3 has 15 amino acids. Germline CDR1 reads KGHSH; CDR2 reads LQKENI. The DNA for the CDR3 is TGTGCCAGCTCACTCCTCCCGGGGCCCTACAATGAGCAGTTCTTC. It codes for CASSLLPGPYNEQFF. Combining the CDR3 with reference TRBV18 and TRBJ2-1 gives the whole variable domain NAGVMQNPRHLVRRRGQEARLRCSPMKGHSHVYWYRQLPEEGLKFMVYLQKENIIDESGMPKERFSAEFPKEGPSILRIQQVVRGDSAAYFCASSLLPGPYNEQFFGPGTRLTVL.

In its sample, this clone was seen a few times. The chain is built from TRBV4-3 and TRBJ2-7, with 16 bases matching TRBD2. J gave up 4 bases and V 4 bases, and 7 bases lay outside the gene matches. This CDR3 is built from 17 residues. Per the germline V gene, CDR1 is LGHNA and CDR2 is YSLEER. Written as DNA, the CDR3 is TGCGCCAGCAGCCGGGGGGGACTAGCGGGAGGGCCGTACGAGCAGTACTTC. It codes for CASSRGGLAGGPYEQYF.

The J gene is TRBJ2-5, the V gene TRBV5-1; the D gene is possibly TRBD1 (6 bases). There are 15 residues in the CDR3. Per the germline V gene, CDR1 is SGHRS and CDR2 is YFSETQ. V lost 4 bases and J 9 bases, leaving 22 bases between the germline ends. CDR3 sequence reads: CASSPQDSPEGAQYF. For the CDR3, the DNA is TGCGCCAGCAGCCCCCAGGACTCACCCGAGGGGGCCCAGTACTTC. The entire variable domain, with the rest obtained from reference TRBV5-1 and TRBJ2-5, is as follows: KAGVTQTPRYLIKTRGQQVTLSCSPISGHRSVSWYQQTPGQGLQFLFEYFSETQRNKGNFPGRFSGRQFSNSRSEMNVSTLELGDSALYLCASSPQDSPEGAQYFGPGTRLLVL.

This clone was picked up a small number of times. This chain joins TRBV2 and TRBJ1-6, with D perhaps matching TRBD1 (5 bases). In germline, CDR1 is SNHLY, CDR2 FYNNEI. CDR3 length equals 15 residues. Between the trimmed V and J ends, which lost 1 base and 6 bases, there was a span of 10 bases. CDR3 sequence (DNA): TGTGCCAGCAGTGAAGAGGGGAGAATTAATTCACCCCTCCACTTT. Protein product: CASSEEGRINSPLHF.

The chain joins TRBV18 to TRBJ1-2, with 10 positions matching TRBD1. V lost 6 bases to trimming and J lost 8 bases; unmatched junction nucleotides: 9. This CDR3 spans 14 amino acids. CDR1 KGHSH and CDR2 LQKENI come from the germline V gene. The CDR3 DNA follows: TGTGCCAGCTCGGACGGACAGGGGGTGAAGGGCTACACCTTC. Protein product: CASSDGQGVKGYTF.

This sequence joins TRBV7-9 and TRBJ1-1; D may be TRBD1 (5 bases). The CDR3 is 16 amino acids. Germline-derived CDR1 and CDR2 are SEHNR and FQNEAQ (reference sequence). V was shortened by 5 bases and J by 0 bases, with 16 bases between the two germline ends. DNA of the CDR3: TGTGCCAGCAGCCATGGGCTCGGGGCGGTGAACACTGAAGCTTTCTTT. Translated, it gives CASSHGLGAVNTEAFF.

The CDR3 protein is CASSVSPVSGNTIYF. The CDR3 region has the DNA TGTGCCAGCAGCGTAAGTCCTGTCTCTGGAAACACCATATATTTT. This chain uses TRBV9 with TRBJ1-3; D remains ambiguous. V dropped 1 base and J dropped 0 bases, with 8 bases sitting between them. Looked up from germline, CDR1 is SGDLS and CDR2 is YYNGEE. The CDR3 spans 15 residues.

The V call is TRBV11-2, the J call TRBJ2-1, with a weak D call TRBD2 (5 bases). Germline V CDR1 and CDR2: SGHAT, FQNNGV. This CDR3 is built from 17 residues. Trimming stripped 2 bases from V and 15 bases from J, with 29 bases between. CDR3: CASSLRWEQADVQDRFF. The CDR3 DNA is TGTGCCAGCAGCTTAAGGTGGGAGCAGGCCGACGTACAAGACCGGTTCTTC.

The chain carries TRBV30 and TRBJ2-3, with TRBD2 as a possible D gene (6 bases). V was trimmed by 4 bases and J by 6 bases, leaving 14 bases between them. This CDR3 has 13 residues. CDR1 and CDR2 (germline): GTSNPN, SVGIG (reference sequence). The CDR3 region has the DNA TGTGCCTGGACCGACACTGGGAGGGATACGCAGTATTTT. Residues: CAWTDTGRDTQYF.

This chain joins TRBV18 and TRBJ2-1; 8 bases map to TRBD1. The CDR3 extends over 13 amino acids. Per germline, CDR1 KGHSH and CDR2 LQKENI. V dropped 2 bases and J dropped 9; count of bases not matched to a gene: 3. The CDR3 loop is CASSPRTGSEQFF. The CDR3 DNA follows: TGTGCCAGCTCACCAAGGACAGGGTCTGAGCAGTTCTTC.

The chain uses TRBV24-1 and TRBJ2-1; 9 bases match TRBD2. The V segment lost 4 bases and the J segment 9 bases; nucleotides outside the gene matches: 6. The CDR3 covers 14 residues. From germline, CDR1 is KGHDR and CDR2 SFDVKD. As DNA, the CDR3 is TGTGCCACCAGTGAGCGGGAGGGCCGGGGTGAGCAGTTCTTC. This gives the protein CATSEREGRGEQFF.

The genes are TRBV10-3 and TRBJ1-5, with D unclear. The germline CDR1 and CDR2 sequences are ENHRY and SYGVKD. The CDR3 is made up of 14 amino acids. Trimming removed 2 bases from V and 3 bases from J, with 8 bases in between. The CDR3 DNA follows: TGTGCCATCAGTGAGGGCGAAGTCAATCAGCCCCAGCATTTT. This codes for CAISEGEVNQPQHF.

V and J are TRBV5-1 and TRBJ2-2; TRBD2 aligns across 8 bases. The CDR3 is 18 residues long. J was trimmed by 0 bases and V by 0 bases; bases with no gene match: 7. From germline, CDR1 is SGHRS and CDR2 YFSETQ. DNA for the CDR3: TGCGCCAGCAGCTTGGTCGCGGGGGGTGCATCGAACACCGGGGAGCTGTTTTTT. Protein sequence: CASSLVAGGASNTGELFF.